The clone carrying this T cell receptor (beta chain) has only a few counts. Its ends do not fully match the called genes, so a read error is possible. TCRB libraries came from RNA via three nested multiplex PCR rounds. Each CDR3 protein is one row after TCRdb ran MiXCR on the multiplex PCR reads. The data hold 13,000 or so distinct CDR3 sequences, with approximately 70% observed a single time. The CDR3 loop spans 16 amino acids. The germline gives CDR1 DFQATT, CDR2 SNEGSKA (reference sequence). The sample belongs to a study of tumor-infiltrating lymphocytes in glioblastoma multiforme. The sequence came from a male donor with glioblastoma. This chain connects TRBV20-1 to TRBJ2-1; 12 bases match TRBD2. Sequenced sample: brain tumor tissue. The CDR3 coding sequence is TGCAGTACTAGTCGACCGGGACTAGCGGGTATGAATGAGGAGTTCTTC. Translated, it gives CSTSRPGLAGMNEEFF.